This paragraph covers one TCR beta chain sequence. Original data processing: Estimation of nucleated cell counts was performed using reference gene primer amplification. Here immunoSEQ multiplex PCR was the method, and the copy in TCRdb shows in-frame clones only, minus some. The DNA was the basis for D and trimming; V, J and clone size are from that table. The sample has 200,000 to 250,000 clones, 85% to 90% seen once. This entry is derived from a study of blood T cell repertoires in COVID-19. In the study overall: The cDNA or gDNA used as material had been derived from T cells, B-cell-depleted T cells, or PBMCs.

The TCR sequence derives from a man aged 25-40 years who had recovered from COVID-19. The sequencing input was PBMCs or T cells enriched from blood (not recorded which).

Written as DNA, the CDR3 is TGTGCCAGCAGCCCAACGGGACTAGCGGCCACCTGGGGGCAGTTCTTC. It is translated as CASSPTGLAATWGQFF. The V call is TRBV3-1 (or the pseudogene TRBV3-2), the J call TRBJ2-1; 11 bases are a match to TRBD2. This CDR3 is 16 amino acids long. Germline-derived CDR1 and CDR2 are LGHDT and YNNKEL (reference sequence). V was clipped by 4 bases and J by 12 bases; unmatched bases: 14.